This TCR beta chain was captured by sequencing in a study of identical twins. This clonotype was observed a handful of times. The target antigen is unknown. TCRdb called the 5' RACE reads again in MiXCR, with one record for every CDR3 protein. The sample records some 1,700,000 distinct CDR3 sequences, more than 30% being singletons. The CDR3 extends over 16 amino acids. V was pared by 5 bases and J by 6 bases, with 14 bases of the junction left unmatched. CDR1 is DFQATT, CDR2 SNEGSKA, per germline (reference sequence). Study conclusions and caveats: When twins shared out-of-frame alpha sequences, those sequences had excess low generation probability.

The sample consisted of cord blood. The receptor was derived from a newborn girl in good health. The chain employs TRBV20-1 and TRBJ1-4; TRBD1 aligns across 8 bases. The CDR3 DNA sequence: TGCAGTGCTTCCCCAGTGGGGTCAGGGGGCTATGAAAAACTGTTTTTT. It yields the protein CSASPVGSGGYEKLFF.